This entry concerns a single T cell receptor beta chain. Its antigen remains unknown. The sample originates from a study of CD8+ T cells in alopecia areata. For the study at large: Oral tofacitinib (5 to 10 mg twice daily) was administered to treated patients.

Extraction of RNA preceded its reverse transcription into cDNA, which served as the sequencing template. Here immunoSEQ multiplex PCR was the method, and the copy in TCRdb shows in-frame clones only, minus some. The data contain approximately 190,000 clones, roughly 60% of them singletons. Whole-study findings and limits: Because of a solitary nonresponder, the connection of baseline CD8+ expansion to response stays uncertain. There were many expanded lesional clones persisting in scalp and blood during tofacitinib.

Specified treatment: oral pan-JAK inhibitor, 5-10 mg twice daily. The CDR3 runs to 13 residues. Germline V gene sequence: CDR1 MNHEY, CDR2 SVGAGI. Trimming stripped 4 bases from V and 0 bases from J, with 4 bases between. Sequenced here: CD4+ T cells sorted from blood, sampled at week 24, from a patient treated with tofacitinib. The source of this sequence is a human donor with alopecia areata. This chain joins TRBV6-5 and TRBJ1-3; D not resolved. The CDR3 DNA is TGTGCCAGCAGTTTCTCCTCTGGAAACACCATATATTTT. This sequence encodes CASSFSSGNTIYF.